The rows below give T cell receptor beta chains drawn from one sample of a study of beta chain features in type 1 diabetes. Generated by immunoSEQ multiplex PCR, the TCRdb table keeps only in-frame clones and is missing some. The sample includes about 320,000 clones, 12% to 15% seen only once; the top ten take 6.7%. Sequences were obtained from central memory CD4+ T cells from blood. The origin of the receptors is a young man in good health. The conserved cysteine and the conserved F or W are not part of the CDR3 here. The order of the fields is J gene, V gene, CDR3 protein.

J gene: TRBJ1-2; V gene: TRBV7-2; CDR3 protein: ASSPDRAGYT
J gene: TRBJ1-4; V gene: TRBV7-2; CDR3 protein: ASSLGGQGGEKLF
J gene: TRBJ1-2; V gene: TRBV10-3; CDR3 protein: ATLRGQGVYGYT
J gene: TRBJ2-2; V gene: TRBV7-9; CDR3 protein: ASEQGAGAGELF
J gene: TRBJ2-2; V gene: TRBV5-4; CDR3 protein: ASSPETAKGAGELF
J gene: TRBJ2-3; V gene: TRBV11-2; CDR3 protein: ASNLGYTDTQY
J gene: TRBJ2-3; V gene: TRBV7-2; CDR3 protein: ASSLSAGGTDTQY
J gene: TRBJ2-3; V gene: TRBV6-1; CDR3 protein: ASSENSVATADTQY
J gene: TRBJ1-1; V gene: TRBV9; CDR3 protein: ASSAGLGTANTEAF
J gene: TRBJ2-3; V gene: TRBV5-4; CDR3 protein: ASSQGLYTQY
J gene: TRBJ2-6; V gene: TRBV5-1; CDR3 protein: ASSFMSPGPQNVLT
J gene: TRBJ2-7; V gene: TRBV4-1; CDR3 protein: ASSQVRGVWEQY
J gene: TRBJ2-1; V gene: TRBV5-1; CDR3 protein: ASSPAVGKGAYNEQF
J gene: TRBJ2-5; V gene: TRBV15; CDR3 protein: ATSRDPGPQETQY
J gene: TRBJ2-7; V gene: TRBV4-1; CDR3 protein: ASSQSPSGPYEQY
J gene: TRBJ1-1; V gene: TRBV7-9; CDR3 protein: ASSLLTGLNTEAF
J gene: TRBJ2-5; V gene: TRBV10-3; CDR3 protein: AIGTSGSVETQY
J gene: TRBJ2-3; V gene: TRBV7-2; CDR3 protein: ASSSRAGGRTDTQY
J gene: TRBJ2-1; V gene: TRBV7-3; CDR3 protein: ASNPSGGPYNEQF
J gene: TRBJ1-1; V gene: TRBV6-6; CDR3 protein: ASRRRQGSEDTEAF
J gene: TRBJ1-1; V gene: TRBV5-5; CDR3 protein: ASSLSANTEAF
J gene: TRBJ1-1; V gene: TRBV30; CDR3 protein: AWSPTGVLLTNTEAF
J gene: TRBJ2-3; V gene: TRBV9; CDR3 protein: ASSVGNGADTQY
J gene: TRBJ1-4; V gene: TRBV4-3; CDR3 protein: ASSQRFSGGSTNEKLF
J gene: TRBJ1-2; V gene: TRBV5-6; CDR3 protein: ASSPMKRGYT
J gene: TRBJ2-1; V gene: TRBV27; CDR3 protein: ASSLSGQGAGEQF
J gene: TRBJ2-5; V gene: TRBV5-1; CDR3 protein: ASSGLEPGETQY
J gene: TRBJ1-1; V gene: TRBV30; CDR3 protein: AWRDTGMSFGAF